The 9 T cell receptor beta chains below come from one sample, sequenced in a study of blood T cells in healthy people across ages. Next came a second PCR, run for roughly 6 to 11 cycles, which used a sample-barcoded 5' primer along with a J-beta primer mix. TCRdb itself ran the 5' RACE reads through MiXCR, one entry per CDR3 protein. Of under 1,100,000 distinct CDR3 sequences listed, 20% to 25% are singletons. This sample also belongs to another study, concerning T cells of mothers and their children.

Sequenced input: blood. The receptors were gathered from a girl under 10 years old in good health.

The J gene is TRBJ2-1, the V gene TRBV12-3 or TRBV12-4; D might be TRBD1 (6 bases). The CDR3 loop spans 18 amino acids. V lost 3 bases and J 4 bases, leaving 22 bases between the germline ends. This CDR3 reads CASSFISKVKTGYNEQFF. DNA for the CDR3: TGTGCCAGCAGTTTTATCAGTAAGGTCAAGACAGGTTACAATGAGCAGTTCTTC.

This chain links TRBV28 with TRBJ1-2; TRBD1 aligns across 10 bases. CDR1 is MDHEN, CDR2 SYDVKM, per germline. The CDR3 covers 13 residues. J was trimmed by 8 bases and V by 5 bases; bases with no gene match: 5. The CDR3 spells CASSDRGPNGYTF. The CDR3 DNA follows: TGTGCCAGCAGTGACAGGGGGCCAAACGGCTACACCTTC.

In this sample, this clonotype turned up a few times. The V and J genes are TRBV29-1 and TRBJ1-6; D call uncertain. Germline assignment: CDR1 SQVTM and CDR2 ANQGSEA. This CDR3 region has 13 residues. Trimming took 8 bases from V and 7 from J, leaving 15 bases between them. The CDR3 protein is CSSRTTPNSPLHF. DNA of the CDR3: TGCAGCTCTCGCACCACCCCAAATTCACCCCTCCACTTT.

The rearrangement links TRBV7-2 to TRBJ1-1; D is unclear. V was cut by 5 bases and J by 8 bases, with 21 bases left in between. The CDR3 covers 15 residues. Germline V gene lookup returns CDR1 SGHTA and CDR2 FQGNSA. The CDR3, as DNA: TGTGCCAGCAGCCTAACTCCGGGAATAAGGATCGAAGCTTTCTTT. It is translated as CASSLTPGIRIEAFF.

This clonotype came up a few times. J is TRBJ2-7 and V is TRBV12-3 or TRBV12-4; a weak D match, TRBD2 (5 bases). With 7 bases removed from V and 2 bases from J, the gap between germline ends came to 12 bases. The CDR3 consists of 13 residues. The CDR3 nucleotides are TGTGCCAGCACGCGGACGGGAACCTACGAGCAGTACTTC. Amino acid sequence: CASTRTGTYEQYF.

This clonotype was recorded a few times. The rearrangement links TRBV5-1 to TRBJ2-2, with D possibly being TRBD1 or TRBD2 (6 bases each). Germline V gene lookup returns CDR1 SGHRS and CDR2 YFSETQ. The CDR3 sequence is 13 residues long. Trimming removed 7 bases at V and 0 bases at J, with 7 bases between. The CDR3 nucleotides are TGCGCCAGCGGGGGGCCGAACACCGGGGAGCTGTTTTTT. This gives the protein CASGGPNTGELFF.

CDR3 sequence (DNA): TGTGCCAGCAGCGACAGGCAAGAGACCCAGTACTTC. Encoded protein: CASSDRQETQYF. This chain joins TRBV7-6 and TRBJ2-5; tentative D call: TRBD1 (6 bases). The CDR3 covers 12 residues. V lost 5 bases, J lost 2 bases, and 6 bases lay in between. CDR1 and CDR2 (germline): SGHVS, FNYEAQ.

The CDR3 reads CASRPGLAGDQETQYF. The CDR3 nucleotides read TGTGCCAGCAGACCCGGACTAGCGGGAGATCAAGAGACCCAGTACTTC. V is TRBV12-3 or TRBV12-4 and J is TRBJ2-5, with 13 positions matching TRBD2. With 6 bases clipped from V and 2 bases from J, the junction kept 6 bases outside the gene matches. The CDR3 is 16 amino acids.

This sequence joins TRBV11-3 and TRBJ1-1, with D perhaps matching TRBD1 (5 bases). The germline gives CDR1 SGHNT, CDR2 YENEEA. Between the trimmed V and J ends, which lost 0 bases and 5 bases, there was a span of 13 bases. The CDR3 sequence is 15 residues long. CDR3 coding DNA: TGTGCCAGCAGCTTAGAGGGTGACAGTTTGACTGAAGCTTTCTTT. Its translation is CASSLEGDSLTEAFF.